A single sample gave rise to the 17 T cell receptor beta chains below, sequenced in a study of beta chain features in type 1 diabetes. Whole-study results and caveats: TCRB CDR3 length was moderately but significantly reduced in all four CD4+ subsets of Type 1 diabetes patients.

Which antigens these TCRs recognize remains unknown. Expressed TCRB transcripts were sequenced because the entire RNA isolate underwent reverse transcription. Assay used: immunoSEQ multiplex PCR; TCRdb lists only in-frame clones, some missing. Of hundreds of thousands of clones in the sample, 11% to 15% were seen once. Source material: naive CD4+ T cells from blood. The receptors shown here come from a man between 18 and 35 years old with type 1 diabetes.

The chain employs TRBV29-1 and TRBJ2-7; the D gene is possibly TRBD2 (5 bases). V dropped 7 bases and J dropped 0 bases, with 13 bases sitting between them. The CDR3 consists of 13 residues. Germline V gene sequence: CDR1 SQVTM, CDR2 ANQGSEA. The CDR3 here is CSGSTGSSYEQYF. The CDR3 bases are TGCAGCGGATCGACGGGGAGCTCCTACGAGCAGTACTTC.

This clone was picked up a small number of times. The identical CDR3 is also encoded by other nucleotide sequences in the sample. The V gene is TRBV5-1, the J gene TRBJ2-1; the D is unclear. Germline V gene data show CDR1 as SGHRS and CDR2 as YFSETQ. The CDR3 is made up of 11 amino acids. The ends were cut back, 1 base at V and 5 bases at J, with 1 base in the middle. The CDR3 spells CASSLNNEQFF. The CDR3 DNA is TGCGCCAGCAGCTTGAACAATGAGCAGTTCTTC. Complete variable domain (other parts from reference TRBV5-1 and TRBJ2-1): KAGVTQTPRYLIKTRGQQVTLSCSPISGHRSVSWYQQTPGQGLQFLFEYFSETQRNKGNFPGRFSGRQFSNSRSEMNVSTLELGDSALYLCASSLNNEQFFGPGTRLTVL.

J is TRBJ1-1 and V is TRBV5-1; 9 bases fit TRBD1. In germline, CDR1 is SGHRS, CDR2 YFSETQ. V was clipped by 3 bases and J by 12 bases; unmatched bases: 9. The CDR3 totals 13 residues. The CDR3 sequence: CASSSDGQGKTFF. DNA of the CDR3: TGCGCCAGCAGCTCAGACGGACAGGGGAAAACTTTCTTT.

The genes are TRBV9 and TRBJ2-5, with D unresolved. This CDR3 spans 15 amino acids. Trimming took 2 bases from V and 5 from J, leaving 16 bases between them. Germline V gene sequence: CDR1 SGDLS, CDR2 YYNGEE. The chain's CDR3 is CASSVYDGLGETQYF. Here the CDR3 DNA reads TGTGCCAGCAGCGTCTACGACGGTTTAGGGGAGACCCAGTACTTC.

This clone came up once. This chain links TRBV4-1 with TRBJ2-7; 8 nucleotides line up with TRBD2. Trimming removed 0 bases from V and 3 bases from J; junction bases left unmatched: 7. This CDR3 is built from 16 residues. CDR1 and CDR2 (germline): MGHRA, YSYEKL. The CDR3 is CASSQDPTGGGYEQYF. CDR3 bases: TGCGCCAGCAGCCAAGATCCCACGGGAGGGGGCTACGAGCAGTACTTC.

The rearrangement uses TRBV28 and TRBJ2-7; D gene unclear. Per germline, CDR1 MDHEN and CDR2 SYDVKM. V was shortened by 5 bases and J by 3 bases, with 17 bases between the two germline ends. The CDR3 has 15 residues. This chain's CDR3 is CASSSPGGSIYEQYF. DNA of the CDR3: TGTGCCAGCAGTAGCCCGGGTGGATCAATCTACGAGCAGTACTTC. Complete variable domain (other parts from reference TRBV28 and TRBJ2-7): DVKVTQSSRYLVKRTGEKVFLECVQDMDHENMFWYRQDPGLGLRLIYFSYDVKMKEKGDIPEGYSVSREKKERFSLILESASTNQTSMYLCASSSPGGSIYEQYFGPGTRLTVT.

The CDR3 is CASSRLAATYEQYF. The CDR3 DNA reads TGTGCCAGCAGTCGGCTAGCGGCCACCTACGAGCAGTACTTC. The V gene is TRBV28, the J gene TRBJ2-7, with TRBD2 matching 7 bases. V trimming: 5 bases; J trimming: 2 bases; junction bases outside the gene matches: 6. Per the germline V gene, CDR1 is MDHEN and CDR2 is SYDVKM. The CDR3 sequence is 14 residues long.

The CDR3 region is CASSGRTGGGTDTQYF. CDR3 coding DNA: TGTGCCAGCAGCGGCAGGACAGGGGGCGGCACAGATACGCAGTATTTT. The J gene is TRBJ2-3, the V gene TRBV7-9, with 11 bases that match TRBD1. The CDR3 runs 16 residues. Per germline, CDR1 SEHNR and CDR2 FQNEAQ (reference sequence). V was pared by 5 bases and J by 1 base, with 5 bases of the junction left unmatched.

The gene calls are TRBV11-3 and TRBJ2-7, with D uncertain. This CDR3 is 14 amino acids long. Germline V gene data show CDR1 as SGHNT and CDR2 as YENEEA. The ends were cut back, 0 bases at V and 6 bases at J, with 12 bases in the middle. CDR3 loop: CASSLDQATGEQYF. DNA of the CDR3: TGTGCCAGCAGCTTAGATCAGGCCACGGGCGAGCAGTACTTC.

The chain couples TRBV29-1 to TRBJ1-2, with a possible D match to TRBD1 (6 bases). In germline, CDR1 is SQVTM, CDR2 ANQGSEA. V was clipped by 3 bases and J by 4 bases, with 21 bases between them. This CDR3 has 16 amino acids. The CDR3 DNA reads TGCAGCGTTGAGTCTGGGGGGCCCAGGGGTCTCTATGGCTACACCTTC. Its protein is CSVESGGPRGLYGYTF. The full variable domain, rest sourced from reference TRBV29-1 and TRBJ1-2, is SAVISQKPSRDICQRGTSLTIQCQVDSQVTMMFWYRQQPGQSLTLIATANQGSEATYESGFVIDKFPISRPNLTFSTLTVSNMSPEDSSIYLCSVESGGPRGLYGYTFGSGTRLTVV.

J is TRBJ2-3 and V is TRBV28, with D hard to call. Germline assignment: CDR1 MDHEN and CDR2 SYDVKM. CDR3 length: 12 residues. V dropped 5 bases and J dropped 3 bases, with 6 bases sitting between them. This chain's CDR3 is CASSIRTDTQYF. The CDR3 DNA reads TGTGCCAGCAGTATAAGGACAGATACGCAGTATTTT.

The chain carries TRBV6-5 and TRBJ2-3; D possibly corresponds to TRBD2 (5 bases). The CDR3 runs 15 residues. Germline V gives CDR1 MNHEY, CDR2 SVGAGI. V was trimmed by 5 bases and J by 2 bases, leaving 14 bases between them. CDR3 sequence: CASSKDSATTDTQYF. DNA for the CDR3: TGTGCCAGCAGTAAGGACTCGGCGACCACAGATACGCAGTATTTT.

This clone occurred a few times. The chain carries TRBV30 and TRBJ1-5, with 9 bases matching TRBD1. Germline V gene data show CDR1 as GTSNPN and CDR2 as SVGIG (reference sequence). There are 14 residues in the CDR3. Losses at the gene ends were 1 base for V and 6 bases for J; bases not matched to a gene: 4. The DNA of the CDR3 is TGTGCCTGGAGTGAGTCGGGACAGGGTCAGCCCCAGCATTTT. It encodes CAWSESGQGQPQHF.

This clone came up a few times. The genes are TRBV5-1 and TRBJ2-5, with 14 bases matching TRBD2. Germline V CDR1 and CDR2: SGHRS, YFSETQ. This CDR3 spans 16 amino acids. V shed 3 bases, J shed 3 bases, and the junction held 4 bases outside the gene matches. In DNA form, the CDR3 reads TGCGCCAGCAGCTCCGGACTAGCGGGGGGAGAAGAGACCCAGTACTTC. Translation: CASSSGLAGGEETQYF. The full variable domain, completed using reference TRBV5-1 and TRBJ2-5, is KAGVTQTPRYLIKTRGQQVTLSCSPISGHRSVSWYQQTPGQGLQFLFEYFSETQRNKGNFPGRFSGRQFSNSRSEMNVSTLELGDSALYLCASSSGLAGGEETQYFGPGTRLLVL.

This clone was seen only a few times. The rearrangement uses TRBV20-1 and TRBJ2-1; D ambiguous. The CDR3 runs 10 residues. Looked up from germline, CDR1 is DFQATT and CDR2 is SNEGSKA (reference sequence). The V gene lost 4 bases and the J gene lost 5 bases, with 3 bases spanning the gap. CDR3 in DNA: TGCAGTGCTATGGACAATGAGCAGTTCTTC. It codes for CSAMDNEQFF.

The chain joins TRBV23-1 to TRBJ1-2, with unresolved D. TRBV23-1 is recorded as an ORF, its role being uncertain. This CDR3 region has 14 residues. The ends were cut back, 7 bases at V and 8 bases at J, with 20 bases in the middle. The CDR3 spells CASIARKNGVGYTF. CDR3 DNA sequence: TGCGCCAGCATCGCAAGGAAAAACGGGGTCGGCTACACCTTC.

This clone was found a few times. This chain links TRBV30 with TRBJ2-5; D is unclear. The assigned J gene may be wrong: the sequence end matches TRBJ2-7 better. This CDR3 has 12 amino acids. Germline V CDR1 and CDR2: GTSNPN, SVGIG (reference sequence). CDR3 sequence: CAWSMGSYEQYF. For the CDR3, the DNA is TGTGCCTGGAGTATGGGATCTTACGAGCAGTACTTC.